The source of this T cell receptor (beta chain) is a study of human T cells and chemical hapten exposure. This clonotype appeared a few times. TCRdb re-analysed the RACE reads in MiXCR, keeping a single row per CDR3 protein. Of over 35,000 distinct CDR3 sequences in the sample, 10% were seen once. Trimming took 2 bases from V and 10 from J; bases not matched to a gene: 9. The germline CDR1 and CDR2 sequences are DFQATT and SNEGSKA (reference sequence). The CDR3 consists of 14 residues. The sample's time point: pre-sensitization, week 0. Treatment noted: therapeutic diphenylcyclopropenone sensitization with weekly scalp DPC.

The material sequenced was whole blood, taken in connection with sensitization to the hapten diphenylcyclopropenone (DPC). The source of this sequence is a man aged 25 to 45 with alopecia areata. Some clones in this sample may be carry-over from other donors' samples. The gene calls are TRBV20-1 and TRBJ2-1, with 9 bases matching TRBD1. For the CDR3, the DNA is TGCAGTGCTAGACCGCGGGACAGGGTGCGCGAGCAGTTCTTC. Translating it yields CSARPRDRVREQFF.